This T cell receptor beta chain was captured by sequencing in a study of blood T cells in healthy people across ages. V was shortened by 3 bases and J by 6 bases, with 15 bases between the two germline ends. The CDR3 covers 14 residues. Germline V gene data show CDR1 as DFQATT and CDR2 as SNEGSKA (reference sequence). The use of a sample-barcoded 5' primer and a J-beta primer mix characterized a second PCR of roughly 7 to 11 cycles. TCRdb ran MiXCR on the 5' RACE reads and lists one entry per CDR3 protein. Among 790,000 or so distinct CDR3 sequences listed, about 42% were seen once. This TCR was recovered from a man older than 75 in good health. Sequences were obtained from blood. The chain uses TRBV20-1 and TRBJ2-1; the D gene could be TRBD1 or TRBD2 (5 bases each). The CDR3 is CSASASTGTNEQFF. CDR3 DNA: TGCAGTGCTAGCGCCAGCACCGGGACCAATGAGCAGTTCTTC.